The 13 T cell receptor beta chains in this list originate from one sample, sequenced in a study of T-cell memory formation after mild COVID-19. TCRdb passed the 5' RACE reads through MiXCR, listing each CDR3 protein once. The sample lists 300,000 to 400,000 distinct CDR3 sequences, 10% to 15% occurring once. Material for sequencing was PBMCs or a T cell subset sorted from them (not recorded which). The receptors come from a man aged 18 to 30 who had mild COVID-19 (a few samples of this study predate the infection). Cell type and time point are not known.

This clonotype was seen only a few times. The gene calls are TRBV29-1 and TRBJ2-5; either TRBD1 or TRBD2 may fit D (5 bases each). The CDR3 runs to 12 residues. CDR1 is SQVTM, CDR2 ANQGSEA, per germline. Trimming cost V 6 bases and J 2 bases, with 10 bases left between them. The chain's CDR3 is CSVGAYQETQYF. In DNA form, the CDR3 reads TGCAGCGTCGGGGCCTATCAAGAGACCCAGTACTTC.

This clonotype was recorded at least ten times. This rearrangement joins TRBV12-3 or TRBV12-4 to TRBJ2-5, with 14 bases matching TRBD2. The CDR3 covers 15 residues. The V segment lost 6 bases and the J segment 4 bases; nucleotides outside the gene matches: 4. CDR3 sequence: CASSRLAGGLETQYF. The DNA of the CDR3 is TGTGCCAGCAGCCGACTAGCGGGGGGGTTAGAGACCCAGTACTTC.

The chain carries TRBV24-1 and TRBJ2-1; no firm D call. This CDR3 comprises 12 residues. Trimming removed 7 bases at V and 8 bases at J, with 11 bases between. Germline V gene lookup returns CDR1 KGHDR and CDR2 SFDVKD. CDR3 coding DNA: TGTGCCACCAGATCAAGGGTCGATGAGCAGTTCTTC. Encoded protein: CATRSRVDEQFF.

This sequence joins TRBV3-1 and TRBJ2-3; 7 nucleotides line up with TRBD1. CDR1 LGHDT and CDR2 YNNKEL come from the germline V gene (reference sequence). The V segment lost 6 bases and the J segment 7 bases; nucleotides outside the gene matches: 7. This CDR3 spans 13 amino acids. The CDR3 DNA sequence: TGTGCCAGCAGTAAACAGGGGCAACATACGCAGTATTTT. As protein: CASSKQGQHTQYF.

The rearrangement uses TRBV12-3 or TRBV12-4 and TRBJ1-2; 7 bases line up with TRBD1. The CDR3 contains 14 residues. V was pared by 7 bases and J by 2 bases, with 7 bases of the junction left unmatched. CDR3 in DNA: TGTGCCAGCACCCAGGGCAGGGGGAACTATGGCTACACCTTC. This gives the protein CASTQGRGNYGYTF.

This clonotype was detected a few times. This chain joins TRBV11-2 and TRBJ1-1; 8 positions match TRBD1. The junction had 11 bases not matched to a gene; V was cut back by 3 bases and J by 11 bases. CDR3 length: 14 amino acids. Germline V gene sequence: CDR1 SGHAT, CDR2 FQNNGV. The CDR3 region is CASSFGDTGGWAFF. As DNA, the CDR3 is TGTGCCAGCAGCTTCGGGGATACAGGGGGGTGGGCTTTCTTT.

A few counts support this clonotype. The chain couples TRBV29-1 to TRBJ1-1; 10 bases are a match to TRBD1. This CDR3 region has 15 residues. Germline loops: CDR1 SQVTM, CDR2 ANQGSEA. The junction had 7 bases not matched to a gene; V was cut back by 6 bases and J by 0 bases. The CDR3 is CSVGQGPSMNTEAFF. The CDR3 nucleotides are TGCAGCGTGGGACAGGGGCCTAGCATGAACACTGAAGCTTTCTTT.

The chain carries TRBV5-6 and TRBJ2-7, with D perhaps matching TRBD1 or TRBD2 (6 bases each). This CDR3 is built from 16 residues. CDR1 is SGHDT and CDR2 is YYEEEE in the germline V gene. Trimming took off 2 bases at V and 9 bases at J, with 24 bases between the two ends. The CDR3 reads CASSFRSNRGQVGQYF. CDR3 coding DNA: TGTGCCAGCAGCTTCAGGTCAAATCGGGGGCAAGTTGGGCAGTACTTC.

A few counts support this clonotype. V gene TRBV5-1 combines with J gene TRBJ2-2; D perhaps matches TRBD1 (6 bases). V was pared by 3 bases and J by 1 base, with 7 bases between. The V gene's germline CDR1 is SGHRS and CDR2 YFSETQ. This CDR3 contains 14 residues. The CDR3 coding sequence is TGCGCCAGCAGCTGGACAGAGAACACCGGGGAGCTGTTTTTT. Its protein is CASSWTENTGELFF.

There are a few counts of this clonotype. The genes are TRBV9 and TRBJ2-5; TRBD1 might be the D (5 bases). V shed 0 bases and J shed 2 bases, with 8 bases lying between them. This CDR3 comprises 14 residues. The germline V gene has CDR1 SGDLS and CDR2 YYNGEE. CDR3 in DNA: TGTGCCAGCAGCGTAGGGGGCTCGCAAGAGACCCAGTACTTC. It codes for CASSVGGSQETQYF.

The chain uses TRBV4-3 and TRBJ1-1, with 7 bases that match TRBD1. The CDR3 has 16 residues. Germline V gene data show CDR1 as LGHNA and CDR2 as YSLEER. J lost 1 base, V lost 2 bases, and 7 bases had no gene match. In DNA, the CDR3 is TGCGCCAGCAGCCAAACTCCGGACAGGCCGAACACTGAAGCTTTCTTT. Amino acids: CASSQTPDRPNTEAFF.

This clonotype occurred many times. The CDR3 loop is CAWSSSYNSPLHF. In DNA form, the CDR3 reads TGTGCCTGGAGCAGCTCCTATAATTCACCCCTCCACTTT. The V and J genes are TRBV30 and TRBJ1-6; D not certain. Germline V gives CDR1 GTSNPN, CDR2 SVGIG (reference sequence). This CDR3 is 13 amino acids long. Trimming took off 3 bases at V and 0 bases at J, with 3 bases between the two ends.

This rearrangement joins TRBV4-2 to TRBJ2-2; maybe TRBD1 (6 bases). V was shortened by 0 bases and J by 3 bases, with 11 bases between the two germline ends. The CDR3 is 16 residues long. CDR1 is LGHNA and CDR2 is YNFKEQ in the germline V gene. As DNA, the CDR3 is TGTGCCAGCAGCCAAGAACCAGGGGCCTACACCGGGGAGCTGTTTTTT. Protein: CASSQEPGAYTGELFF.